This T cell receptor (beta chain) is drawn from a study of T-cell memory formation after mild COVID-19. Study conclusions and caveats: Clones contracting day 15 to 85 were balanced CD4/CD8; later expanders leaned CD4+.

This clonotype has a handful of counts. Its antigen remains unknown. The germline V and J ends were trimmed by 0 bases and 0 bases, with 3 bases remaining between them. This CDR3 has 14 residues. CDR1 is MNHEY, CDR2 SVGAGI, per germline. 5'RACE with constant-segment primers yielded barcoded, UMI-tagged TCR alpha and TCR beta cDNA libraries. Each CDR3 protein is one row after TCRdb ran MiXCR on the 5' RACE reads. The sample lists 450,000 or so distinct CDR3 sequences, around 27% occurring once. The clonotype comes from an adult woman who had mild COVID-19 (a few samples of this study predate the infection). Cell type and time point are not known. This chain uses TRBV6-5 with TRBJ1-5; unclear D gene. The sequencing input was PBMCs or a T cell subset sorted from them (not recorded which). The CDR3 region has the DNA TGTGCCAGCAGTTACTCAAATAGCAATCAGCCCCAGCATTTT. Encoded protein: CASSYSNSNQPQHF.